The TCR beta chain under discussion was sequenced for a study of CD8 T cells in Susac syndrome. RNA was extracted with the RNeasy kit, and a quantity of roughly 0.5 to 1 ug was reverse transcribed using random hexamers. The CDR3 of TCR beta was amplified by immunoSEQ multiplex PCR across 54 Vbeta and 13 Jbeta. Each CDR3 protein is one row after TCRdb ran MiXCR on the immunoSEQ multiplex PCR reads. The data show 200,000 to 250,000 distinct CDR3 sequences, 85% to 95% seen once. CDR1 and CDR2 from the germline V gene are GTSNPN and SVGIG (reference sequence). The CDR3 consists of 13 residues. Trimming cost V 5 bases and J 0 bases, with 5 bases left between them.

This chain joins TRBV30 and TRBJ1-6; no clear D gene. Material: CD4+ T cells from PBMCs. This clonotype originated in a human donor with multiple sclerosis. The CDR3 reads CAWRDSYNSPLHF. Here the CDR3 DNA reads TGTGCCTGGCGGGACTCCTATAATTCACCCCTCCACTTT.